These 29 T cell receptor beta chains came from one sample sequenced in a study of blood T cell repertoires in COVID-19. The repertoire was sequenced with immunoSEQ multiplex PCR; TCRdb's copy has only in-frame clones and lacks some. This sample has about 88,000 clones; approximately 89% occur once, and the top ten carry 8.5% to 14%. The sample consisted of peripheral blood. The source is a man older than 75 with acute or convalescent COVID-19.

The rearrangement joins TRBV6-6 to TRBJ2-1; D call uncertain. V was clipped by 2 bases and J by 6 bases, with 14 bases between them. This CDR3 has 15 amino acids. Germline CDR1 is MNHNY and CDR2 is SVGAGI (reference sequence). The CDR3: CASSYPNSGSNEQFF. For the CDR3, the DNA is TGTGCCAGCAGTTACCCCAACTCTGGTAGCAATGAGCAGTTCTTC.

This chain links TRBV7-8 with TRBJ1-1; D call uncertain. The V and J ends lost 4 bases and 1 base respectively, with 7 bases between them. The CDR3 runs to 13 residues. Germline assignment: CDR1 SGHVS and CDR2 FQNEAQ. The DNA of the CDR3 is TGTGCCAGCAGCTCGACTGGGAACACTGAAGCTTTCTTT. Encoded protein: CASSSTGNTEAFF.

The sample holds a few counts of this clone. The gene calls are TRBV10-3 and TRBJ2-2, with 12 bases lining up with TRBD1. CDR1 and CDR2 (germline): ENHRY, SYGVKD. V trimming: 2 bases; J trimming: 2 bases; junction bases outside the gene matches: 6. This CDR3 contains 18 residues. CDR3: CAISEGTGGHGNTGELFF. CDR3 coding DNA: TGTGCCATCAGTGAGGGGACAGGGGGCCATGGAAACACCGGGGAGCTGTTTTTT.

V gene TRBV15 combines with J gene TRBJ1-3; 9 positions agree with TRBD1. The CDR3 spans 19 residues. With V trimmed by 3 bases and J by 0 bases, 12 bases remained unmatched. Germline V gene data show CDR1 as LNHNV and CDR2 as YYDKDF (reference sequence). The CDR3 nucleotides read TGTGCCACCAGCAGTCCGCGGGGGACAGGGAGCATCTCTGGAAACACCATATATTTT. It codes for CATSSPRGTGSISGNTIYF.

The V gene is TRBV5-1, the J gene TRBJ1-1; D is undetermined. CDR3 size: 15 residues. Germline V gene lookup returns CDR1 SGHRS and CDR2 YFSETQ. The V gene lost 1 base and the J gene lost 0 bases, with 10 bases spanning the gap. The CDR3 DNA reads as TGCGCCAGCAGCTTGAGCAGCGGGATGAACACTGAAGCTTTCTTT. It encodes CASSLSSGMNTEAFF. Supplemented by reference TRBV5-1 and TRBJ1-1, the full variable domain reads KAGVTQTPRYLIKTRGQQVTLSCSPISGHRSVSWYQQTPGQGLQFLFEYFSETQRNKGNFPGRFSGRQFSNSRSEMNVSTLELGDSALYLCASSLSSGMNTEAFFGQGTRLTVV.

The CDR3: CASSYRFRDPRHTDTQYF. CDR3 nucleotides: TGTGCCAGCAGTTATCGGTTCAGGGATCCACGGCACACAGATACGCAGTATTTT. The chain is built from TRBV6-2 or TRBV6-3 and TRBJ2-3; D is perhaps TRBD1 (5 bases). The germline gives CDR1 MNHEY, CDR2 SVGEGT. V was shortened by 3 bases and J by 2 bases, with 21 bases between the two germline ends. This CDR3 has 18 residues.

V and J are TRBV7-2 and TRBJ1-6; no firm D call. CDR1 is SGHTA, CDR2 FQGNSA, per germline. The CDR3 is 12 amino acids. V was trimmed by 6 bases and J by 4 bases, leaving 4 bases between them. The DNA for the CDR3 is TGTGCCAGCAGTCTATATAATTCACCCCTCCACTTT. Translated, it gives CASSLYNSPLHF.

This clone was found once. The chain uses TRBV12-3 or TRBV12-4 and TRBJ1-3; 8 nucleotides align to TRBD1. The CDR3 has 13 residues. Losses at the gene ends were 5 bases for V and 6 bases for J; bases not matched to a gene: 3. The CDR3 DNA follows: TGTGCCAGCAGTCGACAGGGGCAAAACACCATATATTTT. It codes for CASSRQGQNTIYF.

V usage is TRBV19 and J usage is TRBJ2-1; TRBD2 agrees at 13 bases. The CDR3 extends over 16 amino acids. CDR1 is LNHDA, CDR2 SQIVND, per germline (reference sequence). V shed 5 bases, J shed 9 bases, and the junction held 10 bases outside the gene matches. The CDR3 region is CASSLRLAGGVSEQFF. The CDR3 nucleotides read TGTGCCAGTAGTCTCCGACTAGCGGGGGGTGTTAGTGAGCAGTTCTTC.

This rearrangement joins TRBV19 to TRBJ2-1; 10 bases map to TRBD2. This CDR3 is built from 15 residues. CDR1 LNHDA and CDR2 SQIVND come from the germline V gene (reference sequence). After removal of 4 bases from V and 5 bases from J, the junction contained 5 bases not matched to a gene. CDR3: CASSTSGRTDNEQFF. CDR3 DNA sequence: TGTGCCAGTAGTACTAGCGGGAGAACGGACAATGAGCAGTTCTTC.

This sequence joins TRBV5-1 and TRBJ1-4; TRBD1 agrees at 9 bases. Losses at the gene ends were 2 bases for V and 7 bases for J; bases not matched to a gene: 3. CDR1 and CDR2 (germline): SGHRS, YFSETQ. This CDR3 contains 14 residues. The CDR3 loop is CASSFPGQGEKLFF. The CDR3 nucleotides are TGCGCCAGCAGCTTTCCGGGACAGGGTGAAAAACTGTTTTTT.

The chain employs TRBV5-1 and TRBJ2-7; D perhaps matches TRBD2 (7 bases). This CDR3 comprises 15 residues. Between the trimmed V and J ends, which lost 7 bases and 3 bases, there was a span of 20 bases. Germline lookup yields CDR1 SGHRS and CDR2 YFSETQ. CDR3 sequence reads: CASSPGGGGSYEQYF. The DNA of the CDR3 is TGCGCCAGCTCCCCCGGTGGGGGGGGCAGCTACGAGCAGTACTTC.

CDR3 protein: CAISPKRESGDEQFF. In DNA, the CDR3 is TGTGCCATCAGTCCTAAGCGGGAGTCTGGGGATGAGCAGTTCTTC. The chain links TRBV10-3 to TRBJ2-1; 8 bases are a match to TRBD2. The germline V gene encodes CDR1 ENHRY and CDR2 SYGVKD. The V gene end was trimmed by 5 bases and the J gene end by 8 bases; junction bases not matched to a gene: 11. This CDR3 is built from 15 residues.

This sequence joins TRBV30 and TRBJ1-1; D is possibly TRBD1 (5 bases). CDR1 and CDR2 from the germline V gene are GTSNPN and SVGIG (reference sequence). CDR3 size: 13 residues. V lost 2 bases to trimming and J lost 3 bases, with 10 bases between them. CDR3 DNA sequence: TGTGCCTGGAGTCCGTCAGGGTACACTGAAGCTTTCTTT. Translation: CAWSPSGYTEAFF.

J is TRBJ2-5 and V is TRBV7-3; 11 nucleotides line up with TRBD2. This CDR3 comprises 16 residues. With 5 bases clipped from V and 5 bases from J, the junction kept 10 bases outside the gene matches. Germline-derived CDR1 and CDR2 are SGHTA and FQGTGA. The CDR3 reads CASSPRVAGGQETQYF. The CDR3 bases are TGTGCCAGCAGCCCCCGGGTAGCGGGAGGGCAGGAGACCCAGTACTTC.

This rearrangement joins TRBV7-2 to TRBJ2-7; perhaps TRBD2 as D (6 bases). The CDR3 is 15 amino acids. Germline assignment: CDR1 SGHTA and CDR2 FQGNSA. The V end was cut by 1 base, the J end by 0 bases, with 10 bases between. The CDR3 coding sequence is TGTGCCAGCAGCTTAGGGCTAGCGTACTCCTACGAGCAGTACTTC. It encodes CASSLGLAYSYEQYF. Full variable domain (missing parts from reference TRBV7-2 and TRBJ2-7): GAGVSQSPSNKVTEKGKDVELRCDPISGHTALYWYRQSLGQGLEFLIYFQGNSAPDKSGLPSDRFSAERTGGSVSTLTIQRTQQEDSAVYLCASSLGLAYSYEQYFGPGTRLTVT.

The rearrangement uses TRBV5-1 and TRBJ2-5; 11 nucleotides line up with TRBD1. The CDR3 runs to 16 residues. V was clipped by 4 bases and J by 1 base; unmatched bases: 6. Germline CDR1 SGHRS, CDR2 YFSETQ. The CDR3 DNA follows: TGCGCCAGCAGCCCCGGACAGGGGGCGCCCCAAGAGACCCAGTACTTC. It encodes CASSPGQGAPQETQYF.

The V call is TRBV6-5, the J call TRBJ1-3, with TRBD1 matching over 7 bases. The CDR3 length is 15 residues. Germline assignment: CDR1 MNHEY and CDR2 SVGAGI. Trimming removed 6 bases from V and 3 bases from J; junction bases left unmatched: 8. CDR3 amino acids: CASRQIGGSGNTIYF. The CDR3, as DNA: TGTGCCAGCAGGCAGATAGGGGGCAGTGGAAACACCATATATTTT.

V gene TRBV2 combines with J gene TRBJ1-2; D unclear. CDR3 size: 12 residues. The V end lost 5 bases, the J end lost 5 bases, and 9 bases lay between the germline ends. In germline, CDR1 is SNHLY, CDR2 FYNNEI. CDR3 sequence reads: CASSLEHYGYTF. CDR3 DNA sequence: TGTGCCAGCAGTTTGGAGCATTATGGCTACACCTTC.

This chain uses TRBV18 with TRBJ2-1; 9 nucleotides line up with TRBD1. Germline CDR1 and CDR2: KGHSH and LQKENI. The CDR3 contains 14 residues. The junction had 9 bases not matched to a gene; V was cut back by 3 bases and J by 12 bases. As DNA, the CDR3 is TGTGCCAGCTCACCTGAGACAGGGGGAGGAGGGCAGTTCTTC. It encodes CASSPETGGGGQFF.

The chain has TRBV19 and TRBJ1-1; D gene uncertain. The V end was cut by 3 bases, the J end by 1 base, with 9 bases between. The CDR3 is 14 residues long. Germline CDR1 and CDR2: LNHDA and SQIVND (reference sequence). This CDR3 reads CASSMREGNTEAFF. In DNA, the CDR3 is TGTGCCAGTAGTATGAGGGAGGGGAACACTGAAGCTTTCTTT.

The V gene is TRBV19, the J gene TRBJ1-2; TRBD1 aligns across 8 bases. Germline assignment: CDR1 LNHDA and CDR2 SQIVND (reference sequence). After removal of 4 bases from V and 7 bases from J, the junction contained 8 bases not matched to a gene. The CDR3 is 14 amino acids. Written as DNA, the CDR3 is TGTGCCAGTAGTACCTCGGACAGGGCGAGTGGCTACACCTTC. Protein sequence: CASSTSDRASGYTF. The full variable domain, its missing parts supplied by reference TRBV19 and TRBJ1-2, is DGGITQSPKYLFRKEGQNVTLSCEQNLNHDAMYWYRQDPGQGLRLIYYSQIVNDFQKGDIAEGYSVSREKKESFPLTVTSAQKNPTAFYLCASSTSDRASGYTFGSGTRLTVV.

The CDR3 nucleotides read TGTGCCATCAGTGAATCAGGGTCGACCACTGAAGCTTTCTTT. As protein: CAISESGSTTEAFF. The genes are TRBV10-3 and TRBJ1-1; maybe TRBD1 (5 bases). Germline V gene sequence: CDR1 ENHRY, CDR2 SYGVKD. This CDR3 has 14 residues. Trimming cost V 3 bases and J 4 bases, with 12 bases left between them.

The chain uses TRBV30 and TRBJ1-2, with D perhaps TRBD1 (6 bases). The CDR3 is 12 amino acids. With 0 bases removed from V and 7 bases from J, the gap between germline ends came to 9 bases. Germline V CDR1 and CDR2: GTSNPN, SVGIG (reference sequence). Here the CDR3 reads CAWSVQGFGYTF. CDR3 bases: TGTGCCTGGAGTGTACAGGGTTTTGGCTACACCTTC. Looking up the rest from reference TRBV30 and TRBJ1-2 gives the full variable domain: SQTIHQWPATLVQPVGSPLSLECTVEGTSNPNLYWYRQAAGRGLQLLFYSVGIGQISSEVPQNLSASRPQDRQFILSSKKLLLSDSGFYLCAWSVQGFGYTFGSGTRLTVV.

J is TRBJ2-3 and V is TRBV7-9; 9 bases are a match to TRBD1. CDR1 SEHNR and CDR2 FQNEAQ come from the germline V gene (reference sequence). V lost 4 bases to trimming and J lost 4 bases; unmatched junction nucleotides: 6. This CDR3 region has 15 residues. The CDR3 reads CASSSGQGVADTQYF. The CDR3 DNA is TGTGCCAGCAGCTCGGGACAGGGCGTCGCAGATACGCAGTATTTT.

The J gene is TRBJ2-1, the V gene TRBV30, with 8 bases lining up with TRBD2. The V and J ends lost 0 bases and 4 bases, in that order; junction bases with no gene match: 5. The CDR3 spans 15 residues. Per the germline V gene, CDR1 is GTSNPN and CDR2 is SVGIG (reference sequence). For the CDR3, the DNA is TGTGCCTGGAGTGTAGTAGCTAGCGGGTACAATGAGCAGTTCTTC. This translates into CAWSVVASGYNEQFF.

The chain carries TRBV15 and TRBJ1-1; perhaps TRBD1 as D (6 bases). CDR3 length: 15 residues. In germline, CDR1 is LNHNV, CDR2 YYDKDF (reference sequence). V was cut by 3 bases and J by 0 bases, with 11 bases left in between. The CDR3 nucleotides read TGTGCCACCAGCAGGCCAGGGGCTATGAACACTGAAGCTTTCTTT. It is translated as CATSRPGAMNTEAFF.

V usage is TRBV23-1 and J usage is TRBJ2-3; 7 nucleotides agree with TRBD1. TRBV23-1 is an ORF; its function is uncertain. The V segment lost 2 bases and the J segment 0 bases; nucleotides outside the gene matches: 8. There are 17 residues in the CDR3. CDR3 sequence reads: CASSQDGDRASTDTQYF. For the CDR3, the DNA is TGCGCCAGCAGTCAAGACGGGGACAGAGCTAGCACAGATACGCAGTATTTT.

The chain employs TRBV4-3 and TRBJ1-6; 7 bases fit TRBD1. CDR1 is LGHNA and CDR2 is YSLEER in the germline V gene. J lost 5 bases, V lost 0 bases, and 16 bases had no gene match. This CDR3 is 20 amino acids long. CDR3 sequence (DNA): TGCGCCAGCAGCCAAGAATGGACAGGTCCATCAATTGGCGATAATTCACCCCTCCACTTT. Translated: CASSQEWTGPSIGDNSPLHF.